A single sample is the source of the 27 T cell receptor beta chains below, sequenced in a study of patients and donors after allogeneic stem cell transplantation (TCRdb year 2020). Libraries were prepared through RT-PCR. Sequenced on a NextSeq 550. The public reads were reanalyzed by TCRdb: fastp trimming at Q25, MiXCR alignment, in-frame beta chains only. For every CDR3 protein sequence, its rows merge into one entry that carries the most common genes and DNA. Within this sample are approximately 250,000 distinct CDR3 sequences, with about 14% of them counted one time only. 9.5% to 13% of the sample is in the top ten clones. The sample consisted of blood, either unsorted or a sorted T cell fraction (not recorded which). These TCRs come from a human donor who was either an allogeneic HSCT recipient or a stem cell or donor lymphocyte infusion donor (not recorded which). It is not recorded whose cells these are; they may come from a transplant donor.

This clonotype was picked up a small number of times. V gene TRBV4-3 combines with J gene TRBJ1-3; D gene unclear. This CDR3 contains 13 residues. Germline V gives CDR1 LGHNA, CDR2 YSLEER. Trimming stripped 0 bases from V and 8 bases from J, with 8 bases between. The CDR3 coding sequence is TGCGCCAGCAGCCAAGATTTTTCGGACACCATATATTTT. Its translation is CASSQDFSDTIYF.

This clonotype was seen only a few times. The chain has TRBV5-4 and TRBJ1-1; possibly TRBD1 for D (5 bases). The CDR3 consists of 16 residues. V gave up 4 bases and J gave up 7 bases, with 23 bases separating them. The germline V gene encodes CDR1 SGHNT and CDR2 YYREEE (reference sequence). The DNA of the CDR3 is TGTGCCAGCAGCCCCCAACCCGGGGCGCTTGGTTTTGAAGCTTTCTTT. It encodes CASSPQPGALGFEAFF.

This sequence joins TRBV27 and TRBJ2-1; 8 nucleotides line up with TRBD1. V dropped 5 bases and J dropped 7; count of bases not matched to a gene: 13. Germline CDR1 is MNHEY and CDR2 is SMNVEV (reference sequence). The CDR3 is 16 amino acids. CDR3 sequence (DNA): TGTGCCAGCAGTAAGACAGGGCAGGGGGCTAGGAATGAGCAGTTCTTC. Translated: CASSKTGQGARNEQFF.

The chain joins TRBV6-5 to TRBJ2-7; TRBD1 aligns across 9 bases. Trimming at V came to 2 bases and at J to 5 bases, leaving 4 bases not matched to a gene. The germline gives CDR1 MNHEY, CDR2 SVGAGI. CDR3 length: 14 residues. The CDR3 bases are TGTGCCAGCAGTTACGTACAGGGGGCCGACGAGCAGTACTTC. It codes for CASSYVQGADEQYF.

This clonotype was observed at least ten times. This sequence joins TRBV7-2 and TRBJ1-6; TRBD1 matches 7 bases. V shed 1 base and J 5 bases; nucleotides not matched to a gene: 8. The CDR3 extends over 17 amino acids. From germline, CDR1 is SGHTA and CDR2 FQGNSA. CDR3 protein: CASSLDVGGANNSPLHF. In nucleotides, the CDR3 is TGTGCCAGCAGCTTAGATGTAGGGGGCGCCAATAATTCACCCCTCCACTTT.

The V and J genes are TRBV7-6 and TRBJ1-1; 12 bases agree with TRBD1. Germline V lookup: CDR1 SGHVS, CDR2 FNYEAQ. V gave up 5 bases and J gave up 10 bases; unmatched junction bases: 5. The CDR3 length is 13 residues. The CDR3 DNA sequence: TGTGCCAGCAGCCGAGGGACAGGGGGCCGAGCTTTCTTT. Translation: CASSRGTGGRAFF. The whole variable domain, remainder taken from reference TRBV7-6 and TRBJ1-1, is GAGVSQSPRYKVTKRGQDVALRCDPISGHVSLYWYRQALGQGPEFLTYFNYEAQQDKSGLPNDRFSAERPEGSISTLTIQRTEQRDSAMYRCASSRGTGGRAFFGQGTRLTVV.

The CDR3 DNA reads TGTGCCAGCAGTCGCCGGATGAACACCGGGGAGCTGTTTTTT. Translation: CASSRRMNTGELFF. The chain carries TRBV6-1 and TRBJ2-2, with unresolved D. Trimming removed 5 bases from V and 1 base from J, with 8 bases in between. The CDR3 runs 14 residues. Per germline, CDR1 MNHNS and CDR2 SASEGT.

A few counts support this clonotype. This chain joins TRBV12-3 or TRBV12-4 and TRBJ2-3, with D possibly TRBD1 on 5 matching bases. Trimming took 6 bases from V and 0 from J, leaving 16 bases between them. The CDR3 is 16 residues long. This CDR3 is CASSPVTATSTDTQYF. The DNA of the CDR3 is TGTGCCAGCAGCCCAGTGACAGCCACTAGCACAGATACGCAGTATTTT.

The genes are TRBV5-1 and TRBJ2-5, with no clear D. The CDR3 covers 14 residues. Between the trimmed V and J ends, which lost 2 bases and 6 bases, there was a span of 14 bases. From germline, CDR1 is SGHRS and CDR2 YFSETQ. CDR3: CASSLTAPTQTQYF. The DNA of the CDR3 is TGCGCCAGCAGCTTAACGGCCCCCACCCAGACCCAGTACTTC.

The rearrangement joins TRBV5-6 to TRBJ1-2, with unresolved D. Germline V gene sequence: CDR1 SGHDT, CDR2 YYEEEE. Trimming removed 3 bases from V and 12 bases from J, with 12 bases in between. The CDR3 loop spans 11 amino acids. The CDR3 spells CASSSDWADTF. The CDR3 nucleotides are TGTGCCAGCAGCTCGGACTGGGCGGACACCTTC.

The chain employs TRBV6-2 or TRBV6-3 and TRBJ2-2; no firm D call. V was pared by 7 bases and J by 6 bases, with 6 bases between. The CDR3 loop spans 11 amino acids. Per germline, CDR1 MNHEY and CDR2 SVGEGT. This CDR3 reads CASNLPGELFF. For the CDR3, the DNA is TGTGCCAGCAACTTGCCCGGGGAGCTGTTTTTT.

In regard to this clonotype: A clone one base away is much larger, so this may be a read error. The rearrangement joins TRBV7-2 to TRBJ2-5; D not resolved. The germline V gene encodes CDR1 SGHTA and CDR2 FQGNSA. There are 11 residues in the CDR3. Trimming cost V 4 bases and J 3 bases, with 3 bases left between them. This CDR3 is CASSYEETQYF. The CDR3 coding sequence is TGTGCCAGCAGCTACGAAGAGACCCAGTACTTC.

Turning to this clonotype: Germline and junction disagree at one end, which may indicate a read error. CDR3 nucleotide sequence: TGTGCCACCAGTGATGGGTACGGGCAGTACTTC. It encodes CATSDGYGQYF. V gene TRBV24-1 combines with J gene TRBJ2-7, with D uncertain. The CDR3 loop spans 11 amino acids. Germline assignment: CDR1 KGHDR and CDR2 SFDVKD.

The chain links TRBV4-3 to TRBJ2-3; D perhaps matches TRBD1 (5 bases). V was clipped by 4 bases and J by 0 bases, with 8 bases between them. The CDR3 runs to 14 residues. From germline, CDR1 is LGHNA and CDR2 YSLEER. The CDR3 DNA reads as TGCGCCAGCAGCCCGGACATAAGCACAGATACGCAGTATTTT. Translated, it gives CASSPDISTDTQYF.

This clonotype appeared many times. This chain connects TRBV29-1 to TRBJ2-1; the match to TRBD2 covers 7 bases. V gave up 7 bases and J gave up 7 bases; unmatched junction bases: 10. Germline CDR1 and CDR2: SQVTM and ANQGSEA. The CDR3 is made up of 13 amino acids. CDR3: CSAGSGVMNEQFF. The CDR3 DNA reads TGCAGCGCGGGCAGCGGGGTAATGAATGAGCAGTTCTTC.

This clonotype was detected only once. The chain is built from TRBV19 and TRBJ2-1; TRBD2 matches at 13 bases. Germline V gene lookup returns CDR1 LNHDA and CDR2 SQIVND (reference sequence). The junction had 4 bases not matched to a gene; V was cut back by 5 bases and J by 6 bases. The CDR3 covers 15 residues. The CDR3 region has the DNA TGTGCCAGTAGTGTGACTAGCGGGGGGCCCAATGAGCAGTTCTTC. Its protein product is CASSVTSGGPNEQFF.

This clonotype was seen only a few times. V usage is TRBV6-5 and J usage is TRBJ1-1; perhaps TRBD1 as D (5 bases). This CDR3 is 17 amino acids long. Germline V CDR1 and CDR2: MNHEY, SVGAGI. Trimming stripped 0 bases from V and 6 bases from J, with 20 bases between. CDR3 protein: CASSYSTVSGGRAEAFF. CDR3 nucleotides: TGTGCCAGCAGTTACTCGACCGTCTCCGGGGGGAGGGCTGAAGCTTTCTTT.

This clonotype turned up a few times. The chain is built from TRBV12-3 or TRBV12-4 and TRBJ2-7; weak D call: TRBD2 (6 bases). This CDR3 spans 14 amino acids. Trimming stripped 3 bases from V and 6 bases from J, with 15 bases between. CDR3 bases: TGTGCCAGCAGTTTGAGGACTACCCAGGCCGAGCAGTACTTC. It specifies CASSLRTTQAEQYF.

In this sample, this clonotype turned up a few times. The chain couples TRBV27 to TRBJ1-6; 7 bases align to TRBD1. After removal of 3 bases from V and 7 bases from J, the junction contained 15 bases not matched to a gene. CDR3 size: 18 residues. The germline V gene encodes CDR1 MNHEY and CDR2 SMNVEV (reference sequence). CDR3 sequence (DNA): TGTGCCAGCAGTTTCCGTATCGGACAGGCCGACGGAAATTCACCCCTCCACTTT. It is translated as CASSFRIGQADGNSPLHF.

The chain recombines TRBV28 with TRBJ1-2; 12 bases fit TRBD1. V lost 9 bases to trimming and J lost 2 bases; unmatched junction nucleotides: 7. Germline V gene sequence: CDR1 MDHEN, CDR2 SYDVKM. The CDR3 is 15 residues long. The CDR3 nucleotides are TGTGCCAGTGGGACAGGGGGCTATAAGAACTATGGCTACACCTTC. Its translation: CASGTGGYKNYGYTF.

This clonotype occurred many times. The rearrangement joins TRBV20-1 to TRBJ2-5; 8 bases agree with TRBD2. The V and J ends lost 0 bases and 4 bases, in that order; junction bases with no gene match: 4. CDR3 length: 14 amino acids. Germline lookup yields CDR1 DFQATT and CDR2 SNEGSKA (reference sequence). The CDR3 loop reads CSARDFAGGETQYF. The CDR3 DNA reads TGCAGTGCTAGAGATTTCGCGGGAGGAGAGACCCAGTACTTC.

The chain couples TRBV7-8 to TRBJ2-4; the D gene is possibly TRBD1 (5 bases). The germline V gene encodes CDR1 SGHVS and CDR2 FQNEAQ. V lost 1 base and J 5 bases, leaving 6 bases between the germline ends. The CDR3 contains 13 residues. The CDR3 DNA sequence: TGTGCCAGCAGCTTAGGACAGCAAAACATTCAGTACTTC. The encoded protein is CASSLGQQNIQYF.

This clonotype was seen many times. The V call is TRBV9, the J call TRBJ2-1; D is possibly TRBD2 (6 bases). V lost 4 bases and J 6 bases, leaving 14 bases between the germline ends. Looked up from germline, CDR1 is SGDLS and CDR2 is YYNGEE. The CDR3 extends over 14 amino acids. The CDR3 loop reads CASSRTGTSNEQFF. In nucleotides, the CDR3 is TGTGCCAGCAGCCGGACTGGGACTTCCAATGAGCAGTTCTTC.

This clonotype has only a few counts. This chain uses TRBV30 with TRBJ2-2, with 8 bases lining up with TRBD1. Germline assignment: CDR1 GTSNPN and CDR2 SVGIG (reference sequence). This CDR3 comprises 16 residues. The J segment lost 4 bases and the V segment lost 1 base, leaving 8 bases of the junction unmatched. CDR3 residues: CAWSGPGRGLTGELFF. As DNA, the CDR3 is TGTGCCTGGAGTGGCCCGGGCAGGGGGCTCACCGGGGAGCTGTTTTTT.

This clonotype was counted between two and nine times. The chain has TRBV13 and TRBJ2-5; 16 positions match TRBD2. The V and J ends lost 5 bases and 5 bases, in that order; junction bases with no gene match: 11. Germline lookup yields CDR1 PRHDT and CDR2 FYEKMQ (reference sequence). The CDR3 has 18 residues. The CDR3 loop is CASSARGLAGGPLETQYF. CDR3 bases: TGTGCCAGCAGCGCACGGGGACTAGCGGGGGGGCCATTGGAGACCCAGTACTTC.

This clonotype has only a few counts. V gene TRBV24-1 combines with J gene TRBJ2-5, with no clear D. The CDR3 is made up of 13 amino acids. The V end lost 5 bases, the J end lost 6 bases, and 12 bases lay between the germline ends. Germline V gene data show CDR1 as KGHDR and CDR2 as SFDVKD. The CDR3 is CATSAYDKQTQYF. The CDR3 region has the DNA TGTGCCACCAGTGCCTACGACAAACAGACCCAGTACTTC.

This clonotype has more than one count but fewer than ten. V and J are TRBV5-1 and TRBJ2-7, with 7 bases lining up with TRBD1. This CDR3 is built from 15 residues. Germline V gene data show CDR1 as SGHRS and CDR2 as YFSETQ. J lost 4 bases, V lost 5 bases, and 12 bases had no gene match. DNA of the CDR3: TGCGCCAGCAGTCCTAAGACAGGGAAGTCGTACGAGCAGTACTTC. This gives the protein CASSPKTGKSYEQYF.